This T cell receptor (beta chain) was sequenced in a study of CD8 T cells in Susac syndrome. Reverse transcription used roughly 0.45 to 1 ug RNA and random hexamers. TCRdb re-called the immunoSEQ multiplex PCR reads through MiXCR, storing one row per CDR3 protein. This sample carries some 200,000 distinct CDR3 sequences, roughly 94% of them seen once, and the ten largest clones take about 0.15%. Germline V gene data show CDR1 as SGDLS and CDR2 as YYNGEE. This CDR3 comprises 15 residues. Trimming at V came to 3 bases and at J to 3 bases, leaving 2 bases not matched to a gene. The gene calls are TRBV9 and TRBJ2-2; 10 bases map to TRBD2. Sequencing was carried out using CD8+ T cells from PBMCs. This clonotype originated in a human donor with Susac syndrome. The CDR3 here is CASSGGLADTGELFF. CDR3 sequence (DNA): TGTGCCAGCAGCGGAGGACTAGCGGACACCGGGGAGCTGTTTTTT. Together with reference TRBV9 and TRBJ2-2, the CDR3 gives the full variable domain: DSGVTQTPKHLITATGQRVTLRCSPRSGDLSVYWYQQSLDQGLQFLIQYYNGEERAKGNILERFSAQQFPDLHSELNLSSLELGDSALYFCASSGGLADTGELFFGEGSRLTVL.